This T cell receptor beta chain stems from a study of radiotherapy plus CTLA-4 blockade in lung cancer. A word on this clone: Its antigen is unidentified.

Trimming shortened V by 1 base and J by 4 bases, and 9 bases separated the two germline ends. The CDR3 is 14 amino acids. The germline CDR1 and CDR2 sequences are SGHTA and FQGNSA. TCRdb's table, derived via immunoSEQ multiplex PCR, lists solely in-frame clones and lacks some. The sample records 80,000 to 100,000 clones, about 81% being singletons. Points from the study as a whole: Researchers report tumor-derived TCR clones expanding in blood after radiotherapy plus ipilimumab.

The clonotype was recovered from a human donor with non-small cell lung cancer who had a partial response to radiotherapy plus ipilimumab. The sample in question was peripheral blood, obtained from a patient treated with radiotherapy plus ipilimumab. The chain recombines TRBV7-2 with TRBJ2-3, with unresolved D. This CDR3 is CASSLGLVADTQYF. The CDR3 DNA is TGTGCCAGCAGCTTAGGGCTAGTCGCAGATACGCAGTATTTT.